Below are 7 T cell receptor beta chains sequenced from a single sample in a study of shared clonotypes between healthy human individuals. Some clones are missing from TCRdb's copy, which holds only in-frame ones; the method was immunoSEQ multiplex PCR. The table records 600,000 to 700,000 clones, less than 80% of them present only once. Sequenced sample: memory CD4+ T cells sorted from blood. Stated subset: CD45RA-negative fraction. These receptors came from a woman aged 25 to 45 in good health.

V usage is TRBV5-1 and J usage is TRBJ2-5, with D possibly being TRBD1 (6 bases). Germline CDR1 SGHRS, CDR2 YFSETQ. V shed 4 bases and J shed 0 bases, with 10 bases lying between them. The CDR3 has 14 amino acids. The CDR3 here is CASSGGQYQETQYF. In nucleotides, the CDR3 is TGCGCCAGCAGCGGAGGACAGTACCAAGAGACCCAGTACTTC.

This chain uses TRBV28 with TRBJ1-1, with D maybe TRBD1 (6 bases). Germline V gene sequence: CDR1 MDHEN, CDR2 SYDVKM. Trimming pared 7 bases from V and 0 bases from J, leaving 9 bases between. CDR3 length equals 13 residues. For the CDR3, the DNA is TGTGCCAGCACAGGGGCCATGAACACTGAAGCTTTCTTT. This encodes CASTGAMNTEAFF.

The V gene is TRBV5-1, the J gene TRBJ2-1, with 9 bases matching TRBD2. CDR1 SGHRS and CDR2 YFSETQ come from the germline V gene. With V trimmed by 2 bases and J by 13 bases, 10 bases remained unmatched. CDR3 length: 14 amino acids. The CDR3 sequence is CASSFSGSSPPQFF. In nucleotides, the CDR3 is TGCGCCAGCAGCTTTAGCGGGAGCAGTCCCCCCCAGTTCTTC.

The chain links TRBV9 to TRBJ1-2; 8 nucleotides line up with TRBD1. This CDR3 has 16 residues. V dropped 1 base and J dropped 1; count of bases not matched to a gene: 6. Germline values: CDR1 SGDLS, CDR2 YYNGEE. The CDR3 loop is CASSVTPGQVNYGYTF. In nucleotides, the CDR3 is TGTGCCAGCAGCGTAACCCCGGGACAGGTTAACTATGGCTACACCTTC.

As regards this clone: Other DNA sequences in this specimen translate into the identical CDR3. The genes are TRBV28 and TRBJ2-3; the D gene could be TRBD1 or TRBD2 (6 bases each). Germline CDR1 is MDHEN and CDR2 is SYDVKM. CDR3 length: 14 residues. The V end lost 2 bases, the J end lost 6 bases, and 12 bases lay between the germline ends. The CDR3: CASSLRGALDTQYF. The CDR3 region has the DNA TGTGCCAGCAGTTTAAGGGGGGCCTTGGATACGCAGTATTTT.

CDR3 region: CASSPGVAGIDQPQHF. For the CDR3, the DNA is TGTGCCAGCTCACCGGGGGTGGCGGGGATCGATCAGCCCCAGCATTTT. V is TRBV18 and J is TRBJ1-5; D is possibly TRBD1 (5 bases). The length of the CDR3 is 16 residues. Trimming shortened V by 3 bases and J by 5 bases, and 17 bases separated the two germline ends. The germline gives CDR1 KGHSH, CDR2 LQKENI.

J is TRBJ2-4 and V is TRBV2, with D possibly being TRBD2 (6 bases). V lost 7 bases and J lost 0, with 13 bases in between. CDR3 length: 15 amino acids. CDR1 and CDR2 from the germline V gene are SNHLY and FYNNEI. CDR3 in DNA: TGTGCCAGCAAGAGGGAGGAGCTAGCCAAAAACATTCAGTACTTC. It yields the protein CASKREELAKNIQYF.